The clone carrying this TCR beta chain has ten or more counts. No antigen is known for it. The sample comes from a study of neurological immune-mediated disorders. Germline loops: CDR1 KGHSH, CDR2 LQKENI. V shed 3 bases and J shed 4 bases, with 16 bases lying between them. The length of the CDR3 is 17 residues. With 10-nucleotide random UMIs included, cDNA was synthesized by 5'RACE. TCRdb passed the 5' RACE reads through MiXCR, listing each CDR3 protein once. The sample has more than 40,000 distinct CDR3 sequences; more than 14% are singletons. Study-level findings and limits: The absence of shared CDR3 amino acid sequences among expanded clones across subjects suggests private repertoires in all groups.

Sorted libraries drew on some 910,000 CD4+ or CD8+ T cells. The receptor was derived from a woman aged 55-69 years with HTLV-1-associated myelopathy (HAM/TSP). Sequencing was performed on CD4+ T cells from blood. The chain carries TRBV18 and TRBJ2-6; D possibly corresponds to TRBD2 (5 bases). The CDR3 nucleotides are TGTGCCAGCTCACCCCCCCAGGAGGTCTTCGGGGCCAACGTCCTGACTTTC. Translation gives CASSPPQEVFGANVLTF.